Described below is a single TCR beta chain sequence and its context. Its cognate antigen is unknown. The record originates from a study of T cell responses to AZD1222 COVID-19 vaccine. Study findings and constraints: Sampled repertoires all dated from after the peak T cell response. Females outnumbered males among donors, who were mostly white British; clonal diversity was possibly underestimated. The span of vaccine-associated CD4 TCRs extended across spike, with dominance at 160-218 and 743-854.

The data were produced by immunoSEQ multiplex PCR, yet TCRdb's version contains in-frame clones alone and is incomplete. The sample has about 73,000 clones; approximately 90% are singletons. Germline trimming cut 5 bases from V and 4 bases from J; bases unmatched to any gene: 4. Germline values: CDR1 MGHRA, CDR2 YSYEKL. This CDR3 is 14 amino acids long. The sample in question was peripheral blood, obtained on day 0 of AZD1222 vaccination. The receptor was isolated from an adult in good health. V gene TRBV4-1 combines with J gene TRBJ1-4; the match to TRBD1 covers 7 bases. The CDR3 bases are TGCGCCAGCAGCTACGGGACAGATAATGAAAAACTGTTTTTT. It is translated as CASSYGTDNEKLFF.